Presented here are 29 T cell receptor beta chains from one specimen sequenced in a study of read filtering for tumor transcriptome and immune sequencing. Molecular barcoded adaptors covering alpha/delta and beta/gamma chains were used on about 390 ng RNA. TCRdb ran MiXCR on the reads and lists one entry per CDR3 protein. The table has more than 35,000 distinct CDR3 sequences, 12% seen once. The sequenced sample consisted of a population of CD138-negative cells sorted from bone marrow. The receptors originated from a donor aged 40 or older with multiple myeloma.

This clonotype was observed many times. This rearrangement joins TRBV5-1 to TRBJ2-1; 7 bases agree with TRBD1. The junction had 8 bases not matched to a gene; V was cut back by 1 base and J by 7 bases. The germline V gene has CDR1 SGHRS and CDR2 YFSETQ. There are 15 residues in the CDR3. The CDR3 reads CASSLYSGQRNEQFF. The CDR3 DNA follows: TGCGCCAGCAGCTTGTACTCGGGACAGAGAAATGAGCAGTTCTTC. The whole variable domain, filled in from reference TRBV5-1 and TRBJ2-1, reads KAGVTQTPRYLIKTRGQQVTLSCSPISGHRSVSWYQQTPGQGLQFLFEYFSETQRNKGNFPGRFSGRQFSNSRSEMNVSTLELGDSALYLCASSLYSGQRNEQFFGPGTRLTVL.

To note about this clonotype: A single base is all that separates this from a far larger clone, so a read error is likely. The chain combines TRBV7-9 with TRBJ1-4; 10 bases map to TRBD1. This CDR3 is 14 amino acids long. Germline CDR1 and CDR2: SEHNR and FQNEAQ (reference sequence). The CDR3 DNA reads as TGTGCCAGCAGCCCTGACAGGGGGCCAGATACGCAGTGTTTT. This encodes CASSPDRGPDTQCF.

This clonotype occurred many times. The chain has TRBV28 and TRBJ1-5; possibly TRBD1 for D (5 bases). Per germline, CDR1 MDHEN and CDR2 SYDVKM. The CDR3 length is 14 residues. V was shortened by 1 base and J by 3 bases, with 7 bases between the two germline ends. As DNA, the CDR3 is TGTGCCAGCAGTTTATTACAGGACAATCAGCCCCAGCATTTT. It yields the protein CASSLLQDNQPQHF. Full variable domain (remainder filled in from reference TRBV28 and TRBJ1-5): DVKVTQSSRYLVKRTGEKVFLECVQDMDHENMFWYRQDPGLGLRLIYFSYDVKMKEKGDIPEGYSVSREKKERFSLILESASTNQTSMYLCASSLLQDNQPQHFGDGTRLSIL.

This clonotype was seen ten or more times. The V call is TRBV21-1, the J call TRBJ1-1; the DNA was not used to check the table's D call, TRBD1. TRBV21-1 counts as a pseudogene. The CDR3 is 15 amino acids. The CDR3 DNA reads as TGTGCCAGCAGCATTGGTTCAGGGGGTGATACTGAAGCTTTCTTT. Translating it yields CASSIGSGGDTEAFF.

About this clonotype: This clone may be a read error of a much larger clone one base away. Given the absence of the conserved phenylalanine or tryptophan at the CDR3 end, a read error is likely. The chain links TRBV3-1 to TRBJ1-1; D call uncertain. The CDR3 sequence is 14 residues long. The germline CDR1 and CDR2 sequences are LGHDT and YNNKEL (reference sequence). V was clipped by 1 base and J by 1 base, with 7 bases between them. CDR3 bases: TGTGCCAGCAGCCAAGGGACGGGGAACACTGAAGCTTTCCTT. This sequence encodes CASSQGTGNTEAFL.

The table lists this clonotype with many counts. The CDR3 loop reads CASSLYSGGRNNEQFF. The CDR3 region has the DNA TGTGCCAGCAGTTTATATAGCGGGGGCCGGAACAATGAGCAGTTCTTC. The V and J genes are TRBV27 and TRBJ2-1, with 9 bases aligning to TRBD2. Germline V lookup: CDR1 MNHEY, CDR2 SMNVEV (reference sequence). This CDR3 is built from 16 residues. The V and J ends lost 1 base and 5 bases, in that order; junction bases with no gene match: 6.

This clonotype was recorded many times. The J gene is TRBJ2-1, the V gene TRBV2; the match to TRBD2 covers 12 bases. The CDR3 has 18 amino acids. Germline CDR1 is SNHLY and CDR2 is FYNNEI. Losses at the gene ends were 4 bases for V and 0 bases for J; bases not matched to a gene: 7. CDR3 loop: CASSVGTSGSSSYNEQFF. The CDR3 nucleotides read TGTGCCAGCAGTGTGGGGACTAGCGGGTCTAGCTCCTACAATGAGCAGTTCTTC.

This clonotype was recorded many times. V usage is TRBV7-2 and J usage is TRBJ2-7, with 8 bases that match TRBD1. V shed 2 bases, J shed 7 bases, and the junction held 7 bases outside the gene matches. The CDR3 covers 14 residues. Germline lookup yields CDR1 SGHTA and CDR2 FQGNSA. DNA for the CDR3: TGTGCCAGCAGCTTACTTCAGGGGGCGGGAGAGCAGTACTTC. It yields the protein CASSLLQGAGEQYF. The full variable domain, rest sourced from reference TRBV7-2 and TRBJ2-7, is GAGVSQSPSNKVTEKGKDVELRCDPISGHTALYWYRQSLGQGLEFLIYFQGNSAPDKSGLPSDRFSAERTGGSVSTLTIQRTQQEDSAVYLCASSLLQGAGEQYFGPGTRLTVT.

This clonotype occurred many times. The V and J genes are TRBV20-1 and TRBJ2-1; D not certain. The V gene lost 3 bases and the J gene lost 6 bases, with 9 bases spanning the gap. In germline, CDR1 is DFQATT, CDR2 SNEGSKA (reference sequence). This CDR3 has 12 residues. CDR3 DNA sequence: TGCAGTGCTAGCGTGCGGATCAATGAGCAGTTCTTC. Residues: CSASVRINEQFF.

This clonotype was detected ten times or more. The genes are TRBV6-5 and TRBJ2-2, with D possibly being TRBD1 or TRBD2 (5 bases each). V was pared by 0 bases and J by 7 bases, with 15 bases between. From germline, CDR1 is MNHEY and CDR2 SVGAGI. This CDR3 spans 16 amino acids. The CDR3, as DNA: TGTGCCAGCAGTTACTCCGTAGAGCCGAGGGGCGGGGAGCTGTTTTTT. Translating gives CASSYSVEPRGGELFF.

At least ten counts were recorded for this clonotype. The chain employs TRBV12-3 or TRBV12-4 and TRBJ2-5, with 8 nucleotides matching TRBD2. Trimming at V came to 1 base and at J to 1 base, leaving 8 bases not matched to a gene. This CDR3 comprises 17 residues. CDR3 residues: CASSLGRQRGSQETQYF. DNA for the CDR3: TGTGCCAGCAGTTTAGGCAGACAGCGGGGGAGCCAAGAGACCCAGTACTTC.

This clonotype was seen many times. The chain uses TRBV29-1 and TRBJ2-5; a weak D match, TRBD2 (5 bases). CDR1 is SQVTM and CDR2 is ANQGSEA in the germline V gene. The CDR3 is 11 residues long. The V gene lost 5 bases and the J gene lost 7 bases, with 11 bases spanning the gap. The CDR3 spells CSVSVEGTQYF. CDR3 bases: TGCAGCGTTTCTGTCGAGGGGACCCAGTACTTC. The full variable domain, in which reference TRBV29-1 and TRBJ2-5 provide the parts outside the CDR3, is SAVISQKPSRDICQRGTSLTIQCQVDSQVTMMFWYRQQPGQSLTLIATANQGSEATYESGFVIDKFPISRPNLTFSTLTVSNMSPEDSSIYLCSVSVEGTQYFGPGTRLLVL.

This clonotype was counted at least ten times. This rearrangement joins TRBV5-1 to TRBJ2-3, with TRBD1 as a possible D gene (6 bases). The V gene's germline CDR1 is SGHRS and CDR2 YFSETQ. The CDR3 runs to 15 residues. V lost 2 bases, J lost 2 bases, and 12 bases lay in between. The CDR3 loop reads CASSFSGAPTDTQYF. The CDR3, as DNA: TGCGCCAGCAGCTTCTCAGGGGCACCCACAGATACGCAGTATTTT.

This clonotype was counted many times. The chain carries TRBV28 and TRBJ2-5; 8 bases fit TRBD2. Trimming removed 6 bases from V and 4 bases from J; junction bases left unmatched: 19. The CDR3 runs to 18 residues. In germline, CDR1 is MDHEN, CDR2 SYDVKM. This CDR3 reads CASSFALFSGGAGETQYF. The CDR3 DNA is TGTGCCAGCAGCTTCGCGCTTTTTTCGGGGGGGGCTGGAGAGACCCAGTACTTC.

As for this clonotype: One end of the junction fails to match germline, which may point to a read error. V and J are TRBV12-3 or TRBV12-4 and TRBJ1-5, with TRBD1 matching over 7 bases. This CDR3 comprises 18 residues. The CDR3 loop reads CASSFWAGGTAMDQPQHF. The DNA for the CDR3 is TGCGCCAGCAGTTTTTGGGCCGGGGGGACAGCAATGGATCAGCCCCAGCATTTT.

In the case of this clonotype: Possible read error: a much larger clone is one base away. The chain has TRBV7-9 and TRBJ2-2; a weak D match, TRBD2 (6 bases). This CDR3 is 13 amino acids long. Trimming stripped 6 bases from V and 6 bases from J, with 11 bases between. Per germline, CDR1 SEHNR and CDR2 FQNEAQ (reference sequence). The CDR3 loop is CASRLTGAGELFF. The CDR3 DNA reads TGTGCCAGCAGGTTGACGGGGGCCGGGGAGCTGTTTTTT.

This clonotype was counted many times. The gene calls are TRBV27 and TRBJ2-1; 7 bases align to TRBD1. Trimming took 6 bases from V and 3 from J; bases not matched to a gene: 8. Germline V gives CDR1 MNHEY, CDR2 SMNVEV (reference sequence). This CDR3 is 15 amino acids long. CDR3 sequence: CASRQGQALYNEQFF. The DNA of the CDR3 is TGTGCCAGCAGACAGGGGCAGGCACTCTACAATGAGCAGTTCTTC.

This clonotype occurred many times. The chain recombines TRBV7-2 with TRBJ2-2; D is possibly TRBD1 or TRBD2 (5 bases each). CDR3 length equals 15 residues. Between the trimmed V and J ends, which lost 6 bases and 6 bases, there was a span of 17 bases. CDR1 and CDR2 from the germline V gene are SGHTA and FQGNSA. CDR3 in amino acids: CASRHTSGLPGELFF. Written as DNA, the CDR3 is TGTGCCAGCAGACATACGTCGGGGCTTCCCGGGGAGCTGTTTTTT.

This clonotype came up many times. The CDR3 bases are TGCAGTGCTAGAGATGGGGCGGGGGGCCAGAAGACCCAGTACTTC. Its translation is CSARDGAGGQKTQYF. The chain couples TRBV20-1 to TRBJ2-5; 8 positions match TRBD2. The CDR3 has 15 amino acids. Germline lookup yields CDR1 DFQATT and CDR2 SNEGSKA (reference sequence). V lost 0 bases, J lost 6 bases, and 9 bases stayed unmatched.

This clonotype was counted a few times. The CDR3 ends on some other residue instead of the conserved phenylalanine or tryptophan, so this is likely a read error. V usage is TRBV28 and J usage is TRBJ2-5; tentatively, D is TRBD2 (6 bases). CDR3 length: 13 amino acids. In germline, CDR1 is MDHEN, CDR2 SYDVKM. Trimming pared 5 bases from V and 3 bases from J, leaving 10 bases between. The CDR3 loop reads CASSGLAKETQYL. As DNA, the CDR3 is TGTGCCAGCAGTGGGCTAGCGAAAGAGACCCAGTACCTC.

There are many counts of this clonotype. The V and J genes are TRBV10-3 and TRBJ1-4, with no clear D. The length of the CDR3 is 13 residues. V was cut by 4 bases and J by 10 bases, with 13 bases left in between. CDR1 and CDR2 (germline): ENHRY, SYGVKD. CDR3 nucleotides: TGTGCCATCAGTGGTGGTCCGGAGGGAAAACTGTTTTTT. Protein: CAISGGPEGKLFF.

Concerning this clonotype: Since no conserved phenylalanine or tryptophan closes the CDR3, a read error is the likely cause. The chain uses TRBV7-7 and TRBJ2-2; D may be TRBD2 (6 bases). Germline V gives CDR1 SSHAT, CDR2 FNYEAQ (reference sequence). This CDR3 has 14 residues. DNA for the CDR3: TGTGCTAGCAGCTGCGGGGCAAGCTCCGGGGAGCTGTTTCTT. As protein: CASSCGASSGELFL.

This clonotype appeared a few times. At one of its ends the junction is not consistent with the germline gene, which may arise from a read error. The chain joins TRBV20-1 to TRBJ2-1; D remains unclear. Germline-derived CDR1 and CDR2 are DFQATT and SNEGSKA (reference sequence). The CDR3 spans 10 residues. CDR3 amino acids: CSSLNNGQFF. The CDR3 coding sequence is TGCAGCTCACTTAACAATGGGCAGTTCTTC.

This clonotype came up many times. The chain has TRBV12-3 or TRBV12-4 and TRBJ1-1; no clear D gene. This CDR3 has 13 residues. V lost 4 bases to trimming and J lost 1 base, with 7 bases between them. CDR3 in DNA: TGTGCCAGCAGTTCGGTCCAGAACACTGAAGCTTTCTTT. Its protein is CASSSVQNTEAFF.

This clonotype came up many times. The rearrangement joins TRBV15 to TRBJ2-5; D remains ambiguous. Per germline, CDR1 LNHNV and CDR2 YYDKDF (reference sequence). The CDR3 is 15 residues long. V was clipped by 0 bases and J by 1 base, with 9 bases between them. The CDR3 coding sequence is TGTGCCACCAGCAGAGATATCGGGCCCCAAGAGACCCAGTACTTC. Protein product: CATSRDIGPQETQYF. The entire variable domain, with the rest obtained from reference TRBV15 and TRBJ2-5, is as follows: DAMVIQNPRYQVTQFGKPVTLSCSQTLNHNVMYWYQQKSSQAPKLLFHYYDKDFNNEADTPDNFQSRRPNTSFCFLDIRSPGLGDTAMYLCATSRDIGPQETQYFGPGTRLLVL.

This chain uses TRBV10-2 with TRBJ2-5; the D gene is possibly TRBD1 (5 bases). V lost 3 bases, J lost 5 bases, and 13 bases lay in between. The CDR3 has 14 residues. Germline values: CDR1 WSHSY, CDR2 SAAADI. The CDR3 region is CASSEQAIWETQYF. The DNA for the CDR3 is TGCGCCAGCAGTGAACAGGCCATTTGGGAGACCCAGTACTTC.

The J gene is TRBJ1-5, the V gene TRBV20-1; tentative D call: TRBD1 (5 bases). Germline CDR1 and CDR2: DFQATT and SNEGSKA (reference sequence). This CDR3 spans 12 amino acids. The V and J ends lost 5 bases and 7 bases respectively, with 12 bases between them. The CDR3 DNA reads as TGCAGTGCTCGAGGGGTAGACCAGCCCCAGCATTTT. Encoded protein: CSARGVDQPQHF.

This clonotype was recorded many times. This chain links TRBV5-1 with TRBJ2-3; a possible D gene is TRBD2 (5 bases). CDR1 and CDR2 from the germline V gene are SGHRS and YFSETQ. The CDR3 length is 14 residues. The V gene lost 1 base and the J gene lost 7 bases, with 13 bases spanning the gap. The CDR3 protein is CASSLRLADNTQYF. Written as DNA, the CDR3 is TGCGCCAGCAGCTTGAGGCTAGCCGATAATACGCAGTATTTT.

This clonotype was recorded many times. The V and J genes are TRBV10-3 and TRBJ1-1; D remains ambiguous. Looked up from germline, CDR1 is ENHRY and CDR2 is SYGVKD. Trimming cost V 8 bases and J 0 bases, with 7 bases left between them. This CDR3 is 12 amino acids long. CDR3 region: CAIEGVNTEAFF. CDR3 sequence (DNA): TGTGCCATCGAAGGTGTGAACACTGAAGCTTTCTTT.